This T cell receptor beta chain was sequenced for a study of post-analysis software for immune sequencing data. Unique molecular identifiers featured in each of the TCR beta cDNA libraries. TCRdb reprocessed the PCR reads with MiXCR, giving one entry per CDR3 protein. In the table there are 150,000 to 200,000 distinct CDR3 sequences, approximately 30% of which are singletons. Notes on the study in general: A few TRBV segments (TRBV5-6, TRBV5-1 and TRBV20-1 among them) occurred more frequently in patients than in controls.

Points on this clonotype: The antigen is unknown. At one end, the junction sequence differs from germline, possibly due to a read error.

The CDR3 spans 13 residues. The gene calls are TRBV12-3 or TRBV12-4 and TRBJ1-4; D ambiguous. This TCR derives from a girl aged 5-17 years with multiple sclerosis. The specimen sequenced was blood. CDR3 coding DNA: TGTGCCAGCAGTTTGGGAACTAATGAAAAACGGTTTTTT. Translated, it gives CASSLGTNEKRFF.